Listed below are T cell receptor beta chains from one sample, sequenced in a study of OX40 agonist ivuxolimab in advanced cancers. Sequenced by immunoSEQ multiplex PCR; TCRdb stores in-frame clones only, minus some. The profile covers 60,000 to 90,000 clones, with 70% to 85% appearing a single time and roughly 0.41% taken by the ten largest. The input for sequencing was CD4+ or CD8+ T cells sorted from blood, taken in a trial of the OX40 agonist ivuxolimab. These receptors all stem from an adult with an advanced solid tumor such as melanoma, head and neck, liver or kidney cancer. The CDR3 runs from the conserved cysteine through the conserved F or W. The order of the fields is clone size, D gene, J gene, V gene, CDR3 DNA, CDR3 protein. D genes are given only for firm matches. Clone size is given for some rows only: seen once, a few or many times, or a class if the clone is expanded.

abundance: .; d_gene: .; j_gene: TRBJ2-3; v_gene: TRBV9; CDR3nt: TGTGCCAGCAGCTCCGGGACGAATCCCACAGATACGCAGTATTTT; CDR3aa: CASSSGTNPTDTQYF
abundance: .; d_gene: .; j_gene: TRBJ1-5; v_gene: TRBV6-4; CDR3nt: TGTGCCAGCAGTGTTAAGTCGGGACCCGGAGAGCCACACAATCAGCCCCAGCATTTT; CDR3aa: CASSVKSGPGEPHNQPQHF
abundance: once; d_gene: .; j_gene: TRBJ1-2; v_gene: TRBV28; CDR3nt: TGTGCCAGCAGTTTACAAGGAAGCCTCTATGGCTACACCTTC; CDR3aa: CASSLQGSLYGYTF
abundance: .; d_gene: .; j_gene: TRBJ1-6; v_gene: TRBV28; CDR3nt: TGTGCCAGCAGTTTACCCAACGGACCCCTCCACTTT; CDR3aa: CASSLPNGPLHF
abundance: once; d_gene: .; j_gene: TRBJ2-5; v_gene: TRBV28; CDR3nt: TGTGCCAGCAGTTTAGCCCCGGTTAAGACCCAGTACTTC; CDR3aa: CASSLAPVKTQYF
abundance: few; d_gene: .; j_gene: TRBJ1-4; v_gene: TRBV25-1; CDR3nt: TGTGCCAGCAGTGAAGTGGAAGGGGCTTACGAAAAACTGTTTTTT; CDR3aa: CASSEVEGAYEKLFF
abundance: .; d_gene: TRBD1; j_gene: TRBJ1-5; v_gene: TRBV4-1; CDR3nt: TGCGCCAGCAGCCCTCTGAATCGAGGACAGGGCAATCAGCCCCAGCATTTT; CDR3aa: CASSPLNRGQGNQPQHF
abundance: .; d_gene: .; j_gene: TRBJ2-5; v_gene: TRBV6-6; CDR3nt: TGTGCCAGCGGAAGTCGGATCCAAGAGACCCAGTACTTC; CDR3aa: CASGSRIQETQYF
abundance: .; d_gene: TRBD1; j_gene: TRBJ2-5; v_gene: TRBV18; CDR3nt: TGTGCCAGCTCAGCCGGGACAGGGAGTTGGGAGACCCAGTACTTC; CDR3aa: CASSAGTGSWETQYF
abundance: .; d_gene: TRBD1; j_gene: TRBJ1-2; v_gene: TRBV11-2; CDR3nt: TGTGCCAGCAGGGCAGGGACAGTCACTTCCAACTATGGCTACACCTTC; CDR3aa: CASRAGTVTSNYGYTF
abundance: few; d_gene: TRBD1; j_gene: TRBJ2-1; v_gene: TRBV28; CDR3nt: TGTGCCAGCAGTTCGGACAGGGGGACCTACAATGAGCAGTTCTTC; CDR3aa: CASSSDRGTYNEQFF
abundance: .; d_gene: .; j_gene: TRBJ2-5; v_gene: TRBV9; CDR3nt: TGTGCCAGCAAGGGGAGCCCTCAAGAGACCCAGTACTTC; CDR3aa: CASKGSPQETQYF
abundance: .; d_gene: .; j_gene: TRBJ1-2; v_gene: TRBV7-2; CDR3nt: TGTGCCAGCAGCTTAGTATTTGCGGATGGCTACACCTTC; CDR3aa: CASSLVFADGYTF
abundance: once; d_gene: .; j_gene: TRBJ2-5; v_gene: TRBV11-3; CDR3nt: TGTGCCAGCAGCCTATCGGGGGTGGAGACCCAGTACTTC; CDR3aa: CASSLSGVETQYF
abundance: .; d_gene: TRBD1; j_gene: TRBJ1-2; v_gene: TRBV9; CDR3nt: TGTGCCAGCAGCGTAGCGGAGGGGGCGCGGTCTCTTGGTGGCTACACCTTC; CDR3aa: CASSVAEGARSLGGYTF
abundance: .; d_gene: TRBD2; j_gene: TRBJ2-7; v_gene: TRBV5-1; CDR3nt: TGCGCCAGCAGCTTGGGGAGTGGACTAGCCTTTAGCTCCTACGAGCAGTACTTC; CDR3aa: CASSLGSGLAFSSYEQYF
abundance: .; d_gene: .; j_gene: TRBJ2-3; v_gene: TRBV15; CDR3nt: TGTGCCACCAGCAGCCGTCAGGGCGGTACGCAGTATTTT; CDR3aa: CATSSRQGGTQYF
abundance: .; d_gene: .; j_gene: TRBJ2-1; v_gene: TRBV6-5; CDR3nt: TGTGCCAGCACCACGGGTAGGGGTGGGCTGAATGAGCAGTTCTTC; CDR3aa: CASTTGRGGLNEQFF
abundance: .; d_gene: .; j_gene: TRBJ1-2; v_gene: TRBV13; CDR3nt: TGTGCCAGCAGCTTAAGCACAGCTAAGGGCTACACCTTC; CDR3aa: CASSLSTAKGYTF
abundance: .; d_gene: .; j_gene: TRBJ1-1; v_gene: TRBV28; CDR3nt: TGTGCCAGCATTTTTAGTCTTGGGGGCACTGAAGCTTTCTTT; CDR3aa: CASIFSLGGTEAFF
abundance: .; d_gene: .; j_gene: TRBJ1-2; v_gene: TRBV28; CDR3nt: TGTGCCAGCAGTTTACCCCCCTTCGGCTACACCTTC; CDR3aa: CASSLPPFGYTF
abundance: .; d_gene: .; j_gene: TRBJ2-1; v_gene: TRBV2; CDR3nt: TGTGGCACTAGGGGGTTCAGCGAGCAGTTCTTC; CDR3aa: CGTRGFSEQFF
abundance: few; d_gene: .; j_gene: TRBJ1-2; v_gene: TRBV18; CDR3nt: TGTGCCAGCTCTATAGAGGGGTCCTATGGCTACACCTTC; CDR3aa: CASSIEGSYGYTF
abundance: .; d_gene: .; j_gene: TRBJ2-3; v_gene: TRBV30; CDR3nt: TGTGCCTGGAGTCGAGGGGCCACAGATACGCAGTATTTT; CDR3aa: CAWSRGATDTQYF
abundance: .; d_gene: TRBD1; j_gene: TRBJ1-1; v_gene: TRBV27; CDR3nt: TGTGCCAGCAGAAAGGGACAGGGAACTGAAGCTTTCTTT; CDR3aa: CASRKGQGTEAFF
abundance: .; d_gene: .; j_gene: TRBJ1-1; v_gene: TRBV19; CDR3nt: TGTGCCAGTAGCCGAGGGGCGAACACTGAAGCTTTCTTT; CDR3aa: CASSRGANTEAFF
abundance: .; d_gene: .; j_gene: TRBJ1-2; v_gene: TRBV19; CDR3nt: TGTGCCAGTAGTACAAAGACAGGCCCCTATGGCTACACCTTC; CDR3aa: CASSTKTGPYGYTF
abundance: few; d_gene: .; j_gene: TRBJ2-3; v_gene: TRBV7-3; CDR3nt: TGTGCCAGCAGCTTGGACCCAGGGGCAGATACGCAGTATTTT; CDR3aa: CASSLDPGADTQYF
abundance: .; d_gene: .; j_gene: TRBJ1-2; v_gene: TRBV19; CDR3nt: TGTGCCAGTAGTATCGGGGAAATGACAAACTATGGCTACACCTTC; CDR3aa: CASSIGEMTNYGYTF
abundance: .; d_gene: .; j_gene: TRBJ2-7; v_gene: TRBV11-1; CDR3nt: TGTGCCAGCAGCTTAAATTCGGGGGACGAGCAGTACTTC; CDR3aa: CASSLNSGDEQYF
abundance: .; d_gene: .; j_gene: TRBJ1-6; v_gene: TRBV2; CDR3nt: TGTGCCAGCAGCGAAGAGACAGGCTATAATTCACCCCTCCACTTT; CDR3aa: CASSEETGYNSPLHF
abundance: .; d_gene: TRBD1; j_gene: TRBJ2-5; v_gene: TRBV5-4; CDR3nt: TGTGCCAGCAGCCCTCCCGAGGGGGCCGGAGAGACCCAGTACTTC; CDR3aa: CASSPPEGAGETQYF
abundance: .; d_gene: .; j_gene: TRBJ1-1; v_gene: TRBV7-9; CDR3nt: TGTGCCAGCAGTTTGGACACTAACACTGAAGCTTTCTTT; CDR3aa: CASSLDTNTEAFF
abundance: .; d_gene: TRBD1; j_gene: TRBJ1-2; v_gene: TRBV29-1; CDR3nt: TGCAGCGACTGGACAGGGGGTCGGGGCTACACCTTC; CDR3aa: CSDWTGGRGYTF
abundance: .; d_gene: .; j_gene: TRBJ1-1; v_gene: TRBV9; CDR3nt: TGTGCCAGCAGCGTAGAGAGGGGCACTGAAGCTTTCTTT; CDR3aa: CASSVERGTEAFF
abundance: .; d_gene: .; j_gene: TRBJ2-7; v_gene: TRBV4-3; CDR3nt: TGCGCCAGCAGCCAAGACGCGGAGGGGAGAGCGTACGAGCAGTACTTC; CDR3aa: CASSQDAEGRAYEQYF
abundance: .; d_gene: .; j_gene: TRBJ1-2; v_gene: TRBV6-5; CDR3nt: TGTGCCAGCAGTCAGTTACAGGGAGTCTACACCTTC; CDR3aa: CASSQLQGVYTF
abundance: .; d_gene: .; j_gene: TRBJ1-3; v_gene: TRBV18; CDR3nt: TGTGCCAGCTCACCACCGGCAGACACGAACACCATATATTTT; CDR3aa: CASSPPADTNTIYF
abundance: .; d_gene: TRBD2; j_gene: TRBJ2-2; v_gene: TRBV5-8; CDR3nt: TGTGCCAGCAGATTGAGCGGGAGGGCCGGTACCGGGGAGCTGTTTTTT; CDR3aa: CASRLSGRAGTGELFF
abundance: .; d_gene: TRBD2; j_gene: TRBJ2-7; v_gene: TRBV7-9; CDR3nt: TGTGCCAGCAGCTCAGCGGGAGGGAACTCCTACGAGCAGTACTTC; CDR3aa: CASSSAGGNSYEQYF
abundance: once; d_gene: .; j_gene: TRBJ1-1; v_gene: TRBV28; CDR3nt: TGTGCCAGCAGTCTTTGGGGGAAGGGGTTCAACACTGAAGCTTTCTTT; CDR3aa: CASSLWGKGFNTEAFF
abundance: .; d_gene: .; j_gene: TRBJ1-5; v_gene: TRBV30; CDR3nt: TGTGCAGGGGGGGGTAGCAATCAGCCCCAGCATTTT; CDR3aa: CAGGGSNQPQHF
abundance: .; d_gene: .; j_gene: TRBJ1-5; v_gene: TRBV28; CDR3nt: TGTGCCAGCAGAGCTAGAGGGTTTGGGAGCAATCAGCCCCAGCATTTT; CDR3aa: CASRARGFGSNQPQHF
abundance: .; d_gene: .; j_gene: TRBJ2-4; v_gene: TRBV7-9; CDR3nt: TGTGCCAGCAGCTTAGCCGGCATTCAGTACTTC; CDR3aa: CASSLAGIQYF
abundance: .; d_gene: TRBD2; j_gene: TRBJ2-3; v_gene: TRBV19; CDR3nt: TGTGCCAGTAGTATAGGGTCTAGCGGGACCACAGATACGCAGTATTTT; CDR3aa: CASSIGSSGTTDTQYF
abundance: .; d_gene: TRBD1; j_gene: TRBJ2-7; v_gene: TRBV7-2; CDR3nt: TGTGCCAGCAGCTTATCGGACAGGACCTCCTACGAGCAGTACTTC; CDR3aa: CASSLSDRTSYEQYF
abundance: .; d_gene: .; j_gene: TRBJ1-2; v_gene: TRBV7-9; CDR3nt: TGTGCCAGCAGCTTAGGTCAGAGTAGCTATGGCTACACCTTC; CDR3aa: CASSLGQSSYGYTF
abundance: once; d_gene: TRBD1; j_gene: TRBJ2-5; v_gene: TRBV19; CDR3nt: TGTGCCAGTAGGGGGACAGGTCGGGAAGAGACCCAGTACTTC; CDR3aa: CASRGTGREETQYF
abundance: once; d_gene: .; j_gene: TRBJ2-3; v_gene: TRBV30; CDR3nt: TGTGCCTGGAGTAGCGGGTGGGCAGATACGCAGTATTTT; CDR3aa: CAWSSGWADTQYF
abundance: .; d_gene: TRBD2; j_gene: TRBJ2-1; v_gene: TRBV18; CDR3nt: TGTGCCAGCTCCTGGGACAGTTCTAGCGGGAGTGGAACCTACAATGAGCAGTTCTTC; CDR3aa: CASSWDSSSGSGTYNEQFF
abundance: few; d_gene: .; j_gene: TRBJ1-1; v_gene: TRBV5-1; CDR3nt: TGCGCCAGCAGCTTGTGGGGGAACACTGAAGCTTTCTTT; CDR3aa: CASSLWGNTEAFF
abundance: .; d_gene: .; j_gene: TRBJ1-2; v_gene: TRBV28; CDR3nt: TGTGCCAGCAGTTTTAAAACGGCTAACTATGGCTACACCTTC; CDR3aa: CASSFKTANYGYTF
abundance: .; d_gene: TRBD2; j_gene: TRBJ2-6; v_gene: TRBV10-3; CDR3nt: TGTGCCATCAGTGCGCGGGGGAATGGGGCCAACGTCCTGACTTTC; CDR3aa: CAISARGNGANVLTF
abundance: few; d_gene: TRBD2; j_gene: TRBJ2-7; v_gene: TRBV18; CDR3nt: TGTGCCAGCTCAACAGACAGAGACAGGACTAGCGGGATCGAGCAGTACTTC; CDR3aa: CASSTDRDRTSGIEQYF
abundance: .; d_gene: TRBD2; j_gene: TRBJ2-1; v_gene: TRBV9; CDR3nt: TGTGCCAGCAGCGTAGCTGTCCCTAGCGGGGGTGTCTACAATGAGCAGTTCTTC; CDR3aa: CASSVAVPSGGVYNEQFF
abundance: .; d_gene: .; j_gene: TRBJ2-2; v_gene: TRBV18; CDR3nt: TGTGCCAGCTCACCAAATCTTCCCGCGAACACCGGGGAGCTGTTTTTT; CDR3aa: CASSPNLPANTGELFF
abundance: .; d_gene: .; j_gene: TRBJ1-3; v_gene: TRBV11-2; CDR3nt: TGTGCCAGCAGCGTTACCGGGACTGCCTCTGGAAACACCATATATTTT; CDR3aa: CASSVTGTASGNTIYF
abundance: .; d_gene: .; j_gene: TRBJ1-4; v_gene: TRBV2; CDR3nt: TGTGCCAGCAGCGCCCAGTCGCCAGCCTCAACTAATGAAAAACTGTTTTTT; CDR3aa: CASSAQSPASTNEKLFF